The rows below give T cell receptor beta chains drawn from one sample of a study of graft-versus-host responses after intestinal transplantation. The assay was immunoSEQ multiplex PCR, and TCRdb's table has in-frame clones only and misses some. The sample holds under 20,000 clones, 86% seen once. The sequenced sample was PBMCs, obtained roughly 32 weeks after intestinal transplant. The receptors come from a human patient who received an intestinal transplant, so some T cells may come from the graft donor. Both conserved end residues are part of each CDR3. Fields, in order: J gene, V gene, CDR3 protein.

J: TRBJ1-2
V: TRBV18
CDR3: CASSQPGQGYGYTF

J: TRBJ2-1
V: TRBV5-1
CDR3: CASSFANEQFF

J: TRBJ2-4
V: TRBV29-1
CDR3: CSVEGNNIQYF

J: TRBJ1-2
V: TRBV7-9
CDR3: CASSLRAGAGYGYTF

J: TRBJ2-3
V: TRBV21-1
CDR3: CASIHRARDTQYF

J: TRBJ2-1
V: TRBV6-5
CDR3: CASRTGNEQFF

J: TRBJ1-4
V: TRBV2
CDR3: CASTDLTGPNEKLFF

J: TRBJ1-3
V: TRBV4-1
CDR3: CASSQDPGTGNTIYF

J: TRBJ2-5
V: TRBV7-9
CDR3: CASSLGLAGGNLLAETQYF

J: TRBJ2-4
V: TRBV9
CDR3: CASSPSGGARNIQYF

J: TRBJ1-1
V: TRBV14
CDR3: CASSHLRLGGNTEAFF

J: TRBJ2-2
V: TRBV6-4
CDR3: CASSDSGGGSTGELFF

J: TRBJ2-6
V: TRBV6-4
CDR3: CASSDNSGANVLTF

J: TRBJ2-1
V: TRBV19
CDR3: CASSIGTDITSGEQFF

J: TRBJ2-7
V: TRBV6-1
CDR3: CASSEGVTYEQYF

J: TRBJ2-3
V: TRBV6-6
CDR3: CASSYSQTGGTDTQYF

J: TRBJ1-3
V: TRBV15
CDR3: CATSRDREPGNTIYF

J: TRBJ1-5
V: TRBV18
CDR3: CASSPEAGDQPQHF

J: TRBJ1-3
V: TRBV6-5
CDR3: CASSRGVGDGNTIYF

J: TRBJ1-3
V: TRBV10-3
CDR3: CAISDRNTIYF

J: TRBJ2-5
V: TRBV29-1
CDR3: CSVEDQGWETQYF

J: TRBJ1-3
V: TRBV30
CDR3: CAWSVYGNTIYF

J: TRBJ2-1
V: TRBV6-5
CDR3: CASSYRRGRGNEQFF

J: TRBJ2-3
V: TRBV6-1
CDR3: CASSEFLAEGDTQYF

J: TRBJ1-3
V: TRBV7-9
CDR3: CASSFNAAGSNTIYF

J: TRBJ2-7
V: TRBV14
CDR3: CASSIGSVLFVEQYF

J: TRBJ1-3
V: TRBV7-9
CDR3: CASSHDWSSLRSGNTIYF

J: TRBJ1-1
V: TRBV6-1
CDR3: CASSEAPGNTEAFF

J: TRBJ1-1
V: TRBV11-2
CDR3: CASSLDHLGPEAFF

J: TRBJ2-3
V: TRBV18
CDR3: CASSFQGLGTDTQYF

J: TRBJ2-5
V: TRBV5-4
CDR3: CASSLGSWGGEKTQYF

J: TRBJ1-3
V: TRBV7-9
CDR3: CASSDLGQSSGNTIYF

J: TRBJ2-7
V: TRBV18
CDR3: CASSPPGFGTDYEQYF

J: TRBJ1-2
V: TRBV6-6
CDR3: CASSYSQNAGYTF

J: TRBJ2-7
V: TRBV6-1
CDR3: CASKPSGSSYEQYF

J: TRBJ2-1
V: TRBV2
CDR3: CASRGTSPYDNEQFF

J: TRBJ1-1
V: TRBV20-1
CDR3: CSGMRSAEAFF

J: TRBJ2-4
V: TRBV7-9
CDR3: CASSFATQGALAKNIQYF

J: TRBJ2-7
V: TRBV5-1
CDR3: CASSIGTDRMAEQYF

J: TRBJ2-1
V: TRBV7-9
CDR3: CASRERGPDNEQFF

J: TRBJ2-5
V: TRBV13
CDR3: CASSFVDRKETQYF

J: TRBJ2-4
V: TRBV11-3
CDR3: CASSRSGGGAKNIQYF

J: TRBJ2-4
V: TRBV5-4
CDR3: CASSLLGRDIQYF

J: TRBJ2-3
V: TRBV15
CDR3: CATSRANSGGPPDTQYF

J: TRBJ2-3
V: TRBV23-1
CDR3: CASSRIGTSGYGTDTQYF

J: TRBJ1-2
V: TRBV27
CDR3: CASSRFSTGILYGYTF

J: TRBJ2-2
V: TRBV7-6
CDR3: CASSLVQGGGSGELFF

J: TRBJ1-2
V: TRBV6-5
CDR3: CASRSSTAGHGYTF

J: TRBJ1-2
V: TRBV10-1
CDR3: CASSESGGYGYTF

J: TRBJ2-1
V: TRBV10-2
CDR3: CASSEPGQGAYNEQFF

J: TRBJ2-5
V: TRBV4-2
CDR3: CASSQVVLQETQYF